Given below is one T cell receptor (beta chain) in context. Antigen: not known. Then a second PCR, running roughly 7 to 11 cycles, was carried out with a sample-barcoded 5' primer and a J-beta primer mix. TCRdb processed the 5' RACE reads anew with MiXCR; each CDR3 protein has one entry. The sample shows approximately 940,000 distinct CDR3 sequences, 48% of them seen only once. Trimming at V came to 5 bases and at J to 6 bases, leaving 10 bases not matched to a gene. In germline, CDR1 is SGHNT, CDR2 YENEEA. The CDR3 loop spans 16 amino acids. This sample was included in a study of blood T cells in healthy people across ages. Whole-study results and caveats: There were more naive CD4+ cells and higher diversity in long-lived donors than in aged donors.

J is TRBJ2-1 and V is TRBV11-3; 10 bases fit TRBD2. The clonotype originates from a man aged 30 to 45 in good health. The sequencing input was blood. Here the CDR3 reads CASSPLRTSGFNEQFF. In nucleotides, the CDR3 is TGTGCCAGCAGCCCCCTACGGACTAGCGGATTCAATGAGCAGTTCTTC.